The present entry profiles one T cell receptor beta chain with its context. The antigen remains undetermined. Every patient was untreated before thyroid surgery. The CDR3 extends over 13 amino acids. V was shortened by 1 base and J by 3 bases, with 7 bases between the two germline ends. Germline V gene lookup returns CDR1 SGHNT and CDR2 YENEEA. The data belong to a study of metastatic and nonmetastatic thyroid tumors. The overall study: Patients with malignant and benign thyroid disease provided blood and tumor or nodule tissue, whose repertoires were compared. Broader study findings: Benign nodules were reported to have significantly lower TCR beta diversity than malignant thyroid tumors, in blood and tumor.

Per the original data handling: The distant-metastasis classifier for papillary thyroid cancer was built from CDR3 differences across clinicopathological groups. MiXCR re-clonotyped the PCR reads for TCRdb. The V and J calls come from TCRdb's annotation, not from the publication. The table records some 15,000 clones, approximately 30% of them present only once. The sequenced sample was tumor tissue. V usage is TRBV11-3 and J usage is TRBJ2-7; possible D gene TRBD1, 6 bases. This TCR came from a female donor with papillary thyroid cancer or a benign thyroid nodule (not recorded which). Some clones in this sample may be carry-over from other donors' samples. The CDR3 spells CASSLATGYEQYF. The CDR3 DNA reads TGTGCCAGCAGCTTAGCGACAGGCTACGAGCAGTACTTC.